The clone carrying this T cell receptor beta chain was counted many times. Its matching antigen is unknown. Samples came from axillary lymph nodes draining the breast cancer. TCRdb called the multiplex PCR reads again in MiXCR, with one record for every CDR3 protein. The sample carries about 200,000 distinct CDR3 sequences, roughly 31% recorded once. These data originate in a study of breast tumors, draining lymph nodes, adjacent tissues. Study-wide points: Data only fit, rather than demonstrated, lymph node origin of most tumor T cells. Tumors had less TCR diversity than lymph nodes, more than nontumor tissue. Compared with basal-like, luminal-like tumors shared significantly more repertoire with nontumor tissue.

The V and J ends lost 11 bases and 4 bases respectively, with 14 bases between them. The length of the CDR3 is 12 residues. The germline CDR1 and CDR2 sequences are ENHRY and SYGVKD. Sequencing was done on a sample of axillary lymph node tissue. This sequence joins TRBV10-3 and TRBJ1-1, with a possible D match to TRBD1 (5 bases). This sequence originates from a female donor with breast cancer. Some clones in this sample may be carry-over from other donors' samples. The CDR3 reads CAAGGATTEAFF. DNA for the CDR3: TGTGCCGCGGGGGGAGCGACCACTGAAGCTTTCTTT.